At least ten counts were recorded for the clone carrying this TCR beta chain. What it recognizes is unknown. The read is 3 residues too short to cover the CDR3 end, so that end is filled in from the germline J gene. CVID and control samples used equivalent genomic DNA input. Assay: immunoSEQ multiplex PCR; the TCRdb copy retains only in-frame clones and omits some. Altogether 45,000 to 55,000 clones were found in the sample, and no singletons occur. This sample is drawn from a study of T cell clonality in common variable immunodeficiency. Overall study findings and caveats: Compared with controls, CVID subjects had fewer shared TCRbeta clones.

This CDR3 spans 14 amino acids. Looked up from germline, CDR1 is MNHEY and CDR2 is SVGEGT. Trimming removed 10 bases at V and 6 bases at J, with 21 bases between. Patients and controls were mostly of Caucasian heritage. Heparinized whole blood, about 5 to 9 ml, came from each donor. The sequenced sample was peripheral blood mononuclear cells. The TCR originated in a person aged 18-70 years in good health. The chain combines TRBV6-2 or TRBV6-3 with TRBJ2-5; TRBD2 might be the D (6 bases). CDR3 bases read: TGTGCCACCCGACGTGGTATGGGGGGAAAGACC. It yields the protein CATRRGMGGKT. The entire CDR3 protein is CATRRGMGGKTQYF.